This note documents a single T cell receptor beta chain sequence. Antigen unknown. The sample belongs to a study of T cell repertoires in cytomegalovirus infection. The wider study: Based on public TCR beta signatures, there were indications of CMV infection and of a matching HLA type. General study results and limits: CMV-specific HLA-C-restricted TCR beta clonotypes dominated the ex vivo response.

Each CDR3 protein is one row after TCRdb ran MiXCR on the reads. Counted here are 750,000 to 900,000 distinct CDR3 sequences, about 27% occurring once; the ten biggest clones make up around 13%. This CDR3 comprises 13 residues. Germline loops: CDR1 SQVTM, CDR2 ANQGSEA. Trimming removed 7 bases at V and 2 bases at J, with 14 bases between. The source of this sequence is a human donor in good health (CMV status not recorded). Some clones in this sample may be carry-over from other donors' samples. The specimen comprised cultured CD8+ T cells from PBMCs, sampled from culture after CMV antigen stimulation. This chain uses TRBV29-1 with TRBJ1-1; D gene ambiguous. CDR3 nucleotide sequence: TGCAGCGAGTTGATAAGGGATAACACTGAAGCTTTCTTT. Translating it yields CSELIRDNTEAFF.